This entry lists 10 T cell receptor beta chains sequenced from one sample in a study of shared clonotypes between healthy human individuals. The naive CD8 subset, CD45RO-negative cells positively selected for CCR7, excluded terminally differentiated effector memory CD45RA+ cells. Produced via immunoSEQ multiplex PCR; TCRdb's table is partial and in-frame only. Altogether fewer than 1 million clones are present, 96% being singletons, with the ten largest covering less than 0.25%. The specimen was naive CD8+ T cells sorted from blood. The receptors derive from a young man in good health.

V and J are TRBV27 and TRBJ1-5, with 9 bases lining up with TRBD1. J gave up 3 bases and V 4 bases, and 7 bases lay outside the gene matches. The CDR3 has 16 residues. Germline lookup yields CDR1 MNHEY and CDR2 SMNVEV (reference sequence). For the CDR3, the DNA is TGTGCCAGCAGTTCCGACCGGGACAGGGTCAATCAGCCCCAGCATTTT. Translating gives CASSSDRDRVNQPQHF.

This chain links TRBV28 with TRBJ2-7; 11 bases are a match to TRBD1. Germline CDR1 reads MDHEN; CDR2 reads SYDVKM. This CDR3 region has 17 residues. V gave up 5 bases and J gave up 1 base; unmatched junction bases: 10. CDR3 bases: TGTGCCAGCAGTCCCTTGTGGGGACAGGGGGATTCCTACGAGCAGTACTTC. Translation gives CASSPLWGQGDSYEQYF.

In this sample, this clone turned up once. The chain has TRBV7-8 and TRBJ2-2, with a tentative D call TRBD2 (6 bases). V lost 5 bases and J lost 0, with 13 bases in between. This CDR3 region has 16 residues. The germline V gene encodes CDR1 SGHVS and CDR2 FQNEAQ. DNA for the CDR3: TGTGCCAGCAGCGATGGCCTAGCGCCGAACACCGGGGAGCTGTTTTTT. Its protein product is CASSDGLAPNTGELFF.

The rearrangement links TRBV7-9 to TRBJ1-2; 9 positions match TRBD1. Per germline, CDR1 SEHNR and CDR2 FQNEAQ (reference sequence). V shed 4 bases, J shed 5 bases, and the junction held 5 bases outside the gene matches. There are 14 residues in the CDR3. The CDR3 region has the DNA TGTGCCAGCAGCTCCTTGACAGGGGGTTATGGCTACACCTTC. It is translated as CASSSLTGGYGYTF.

The V and J genes are TRBV27 and TRBJ2-7; the D gene is possibly TRBD2 (6 bases). V was cut by 3 bases and J by 6 bases, with 15 bases left in between. CDR1 is MNHEY, CDR2 SMNVEV, per germline (reference sequence). This CDR3 has 14 amino acids. Here the CDR3 reads CASSLDAGTREQYF. The CDR3 DNA reads as TGTGCCAGCAGTTTGGACGCGGGGACTCGCGAGCAGTACTTC.

This chain uses TRBV7-8 with TRBJ2-1; D perhaps matches TRBD1 (6 bases). The CDR3 is made up of 16 amino acids. Trimming removed 7 bases at V and 1 base at J, with 17 bases between. Germline V gives CDR1 SGHVS, CDR2 FQNEAQ. The chain's CDR3 is CASTAPGQGSYNEQFF. Written as DNA, the CDR3 is TGTGCCAGCACCGCCCCGGGCCAGGGGTCCTACAATGAGCAGTTCTTC.

The chain has TRBV27 and TRBJ2-7; D might be TRBD2 (5 bases). This CDR3 is built from 11 residues. Germline V CDR1 and CDR2: MNHEY, SMNVEV (reference sequence). With 11 bases removed from V and 7 bases from J, the gap between germline ends came to 15 bases. CDR3 residues: CAAGLSLEQYF. In DNA, the CDR3 is TGTGCCGCCGGACTTAGTTTGGAGCAGTACTTC.

The V call is TRBV4-1, the J call TRBJ2-1, with 10 nucleotides matching TRBD2. Per the germline V gene, CDR1 is MGHRA and CDR2 is YSYEKL. Unmatched junction bases numbered 11, after V lost 4 bases and J lost 5 bases. CDR3 size: 17 residues. Here the CDR3 reads CASSPRTSGQTNNEQFF. CDR3 bases: TGCGCCAGCAGCCCTCGGACTAGCGGTCAGACAAACAATGAGCAGTTCTTC.

V usage is TRBV29-1 and J usage is TRBJ2-5; 9 nucleotides agree with TRBD1. The CDR3 contains 13 residues. Losses at the gene ends were 4 bases for V and 10 bases for J; bases not matched to a gene: 10. Per the germline V gene, CDR1 is SQVTM and CDR2 is ANQGSEA. In nucleotides, the CDR3 is TGCAGCGTTGTTGAAGGGACAGGGTATAACCAGTACTTC. Encoded protein: CSVVEGTGYNQYF.

The rearrangement uses TRBV19 and TRBJ2-7, with a possible D match to TRBD1 (5 bases). Between the trimmed V and J ends, which lost 4 bases and 5 bases, there was a span of 12 bases. Germline V gene lookup returns CDR1 LNHDA and CDR2 SQIVND (reference sequence). The CDR3 is 13 amino acids. The DNA of the CDR3 is TGTGCCAGTAGTAAGTCGTGGGGCCACGAGCAGTACTTC. Amino acids: CASSKSWGHEQYF.